This entry lists 2 T cell receptor beta chains sequenced from one sample in a study of Graves' ophthalmopathy and Graves' hyperthyroidism. RNA transcripts served as template for amplifying TCR beta CDR3 sequences. RT-PCR with HTBI primers came first, then second-round multiplex PCR. TCRdb processed the multiplex PCR reads anew with MiXCR; each CDR3 protein has one entry. This sample has about 210,000 distinct CDR3 sequences; 25% to 35% occur once, and the top ten carry over 7.5%. The sequencing sample was made of peripheral blood. The receptor source for this set is a middle-aged man with Graves' ophthalmopathy.

This clonotype has ten or more counts. This sequence joins TRBV12-3 or TRBV12-4 and TRBJ2-5; 7 bases map to TRBD1. This CDR3 is built from 16 residues. After removal of 6 bases from V and 3 bases from J, the junction contained 13 bases not matched to a gene. CDR3 coding DNA: TGTGCCAGCAGCCCTGGACAGGCGTTATTAGAAGAGACCCAGTACTTC. Translated, it gives CASSPGQALLEETQYF.

This clonotype has at least ten counts. The chain combines TRBV4-1 with TRBJ2-5, with D possibly TRBD2 on 7 matching bases. The ends were cut back, 1 base at V and 5 bases at J, with 20 bases in the middle. There are 17 residues in the CDR3. Germline V gene data show CDR1 as MGHRA and CDR2 as YSYEKL. CDR3 DNA: TGCGCCAGCAGCCAAGTCAAGGGAGGGGGAGTGTGGGAGACCCAGTACTTC. Protein: CASSQVKGGGVWETQYF.